The 14 T cell receptor beta chains presented below share a single source sample, sequenced in a study of CD8 T cells in ankylosing spondylitis. TCRdb re-derived calls from the 5' RACE reads in MiXCR, one entry per CDR3 protein. This sample has approximately 240,000 distinct CDR3 sequences, with approximately 10% found just once. Sequencing used blood, either unsorted or a sorted T cell fraction (not recorded which). The origin of the receptors is a male donor with ankylosing spondylitis or in good health (not recorded which).

The sample holds a few counts of this clonotype. This rearrangement joins TRBV24-1 to TRBJ1-2, with D perhaps TRBD1 (5 bases). This CDR3 region has 15 residues. Germline V CDR1 and CDR2: KGHDR, SFDVKD. The germline V and J ends were trimmed by 0 bases and 5 bases, with 12 bases remaining between them. CDR3 region: CATSDLQWGKYGYTF. The DNA of the CDR3 is TGTGCCACCAGTGATTTGCAGTGGGGCAAGTATGGCTACACCTTC.

The table lists this clonotype with many counts. V usage is TRBV5-1 and J usage is TRBJ2-1; no clear D gene. Germline CDR1 SGHRS, CDR2 YFSETQ. The CDR3 loop spans 14 amino acids. Trimming took 2 bases from V and 8 from J, leaving 14 bases between them. The CDR3 protein is CASSFGQVSDEQFF. Written as DNA, the CDR3 is TGCGCCAGCAGCTTTGGGCAGGTGAGCGATGAGCAGTTCTTC.

By sample fraction, this clonotype is medium-sized. The chain is built from TRBV5-5 and TRBJ1-2; 7 bases match TRBD1. The J segment lost 3 bases and the V segment lost 5 bases, leaving 4 bases of the junction unmatched. The CDR3 is 13 residues long. The germline CDR1 and CDR2 sequences are SGHKS and YYEKEE (reference sequence). The CDR3 bases are TGTGCCAGCAGACCGACAGGGTACTATGGCTACACCTTC. Residues: CASRPTGYYGYTF.

In this sample, this clonotype turned up many times. The CDR3 region has the DNA TGTGCCAGCAGTGAATCAAACTCCGCCGGGGCCAACCAAGAGACCCAGTACTTC. Protein product: CASSESNSAGANQETQYF. The genes are TRBV25-1 and TRBJ2-5; D is tentatively TRBD1 or TRBD2 (5 bases each). Germline V gene lookup returns CDR1 MGHDK and CDR2 SYGVNS. Trimming shortened V by 1 base and J by 0 bases, and 18 bases separated the two germline ends. The length of the CDR3 is 18 residues.

The sample holds a few counts of this clonotype. The chain joins TRBV5-5 to TRBJ2-7; 7 positions match TRBD1. This CDR3 spans 15 amino acids. Trimming cost V 0 bases and J 3 bases; bases outside gene matches: 6. Germline values: CDR1 SGHKS, CDR2 YYEKEE (reference sequence). CDR3 nucleotides: TGTGCCAGCAGCTTGGGACAGGGCCACCTCTACGAGCAGTACTTC. It specifies CASSLGQGHLYEQYF.

There are many counts of this clonotype. This chain uses TRBV20-1 with TRBJ2-1; TRBD1 is a possible D gene (5 bases). The CDR3 covers 13 residues. Germline V gene lookup returns CDR1 DFQATT and CDR2 SNEGSKA (reference sequence). Trimming pared 0 bases from V and 7 bases from J, leaving 10 bases between. This chain's CDR3 is CSARDQGRNEQFF. Written as DNA, the CDR3 is TGCAGTGCTAGAGACCAGGGAAGAAATGAGCAGTTCTTC.

This clonotype was observed at least ten times. The chain recombines TRBV5-8 with TRBJ1-1, with D possibly matching TRBD1 (5 bases). The germline V and J ends were trimmed by 0 bases and 3 bases, with 15 bases remaining between them. Germline V gene data show CDR1 as SGHTS and CDR2 as YDEGEE. The CDR3 extends over 16 amino acids. This CDR3 is CASSLAGAVWYTEAFF. The DNA of the CDR3 is TGTGCCAGCAGCTTGGCCGGGGCCGTGTGGTACACTGAAGCTTTCTTT.

There are many counts of this clonotype. This chain connects TRBV6-5 to TRBJ2-1, with TRBD2 matching 7 bases. Unmatched junction bases numbered 13, after V lost 4 bases and J lost 7 bases. The CDR3 covers 16 residues. Germline V CDR1 and CDR2: MNHEY, SVGAGI. The CDR3: CASSSGRLAVWNEQFF. The CDR3 DNA reads TGTGCCAGCAGTTCAGGGCGTCTAGCGGTGTGGAATGAGCAGTTCTTC.

This clonotype has a count of ten or more. The chain links TRBV15 to TRBJ1-2, with unresolved D. Germline-derived CDR1 and CDR2 are LNHNV and YYDKDF (reference sequence). Deletions cut 0 bases from V and 3 bases from J, with 5 bases between. The CDR3 is made up of 13 amino acids. CDR3 nucleotide sequence: TGTGCCACCAGCAGAGATTTTGACTATGGCTACACCTTC. As protein: CATSRDFDYGYTF. Based on the CDR3 plus reference TRBV15 and TRBJ1-2, the full variable domain is DAMVIQNPRYQVTQFGKPVTLSCSQTLNHNVMYWYQQKSSQAPKLLFHYYDKDFNNEADTPDNFQSRRPNTSFCFLDIRSPGLGDTAMYLCATSRDFDYGYTFGSGTRLTVV.

The table lists this clonotype with many counts. V usage is TRBV12-5 and J usage is TRBJ1-5; D is unresolved. The V end lost 1 base, the J end lost 1 base, and 2 bases lay between the germline ends. The CDR3 covers 13 residues. Germline CDR1 and CDR2: LGHNT and FRNRAP. The CDR3 loop is CASGLESNQPQHF. The CDR3, as DNA: TGTGCTAGTGGTTTGGAGAGCAATCAGCCCCAGCATTTT.

This clonotype was counted ten times or more. The V and J genes are TRBV20-1 and TRBJ2-2, with D tentatively TRBD2 (5 bases). The V gene lost 6 bases and the J gene lost 4 bases, with 12 bases spanning the gap. In germline, CDR1 is DFQATT, CDR2 SNEGSKA (reference sequence). This CDR3 region has 13 residues. CDR3 sequence: CSARIRGTGELFF. CDR3 nucleotides: TGCAGTGCGCGAATCCGGGGCACCGGGGAGCTGTTTTTT.

This chain links TRBV12-3 or TRBV12-4 with TRBJ2-5; 10 bases map to TRBD2. Unmatched junction bases numbered 11, after V lost 1 base and J lost 9 bases. The CDR3 loop spans 16 amino acids. The CDR3 DNA reads as TGTGCCAGCAGTTTAGATGGGACTAGCGCTGTAGGGGCCCAGTACTTC. It encodes CASSLDGTSAVGAQYF.

This clonotype occurred many times. This rearrangement joins TRBV5-1 to TRBJ1-1, with 7 bases identical to TRBD1. J lost 0 bases, V lost 0 bases, and 5 bases had no gene match. The CDR3 spans 16 residues. CDR1 and CDR2 from the germline V gene are SGHRS and YFSETQ. DNA of the CDR3: TGCGCCAGCAGCTTGGTGGGACAGCCATTGAACACTGAAGCTTTCTTT. Protein: CASSLVGQPLNTEAFF.

This clonotype was found many times. The genes are TRBV19 and TRBJ1-5; D not certain. V lost 11 bases to trimming and J lost 2 bases, with 13 bases between them. The germline CDR1 and CDR2 sequences are LNHDA and SQIVND (reference sequence). This CDR3 contains 13 residues. CDR3 bases: TGTGCCTCTAAACCGACGGGCAATCAGCCCCAGCATTTT. This encodes CASKPTGNQPQHF.